This TCR beta chain was sequenced during a study of OX40 agonist ivuxolimab in advanced cancers. The protocol was immunoSEQ multiplex PCR, while the TCRdb copy is restricted to in-frame clones and leaves out a portion. The sample consists of 25,000 to 30,000 clones, about 80% of them appearing once. This clone was detected only once. Sequences were derived from CD4+ or CD8+ T cells sorted from blood, sampled in a trial of the OX40 agonist ivuxolimab. The TCR was taken from an adult with an advanced solid tumor such as melanoma, head and neck, liver or kidney cancer.

The CDR3 DNA reads TGTGCCAGCAGCCAGGGGAGCTCACCCCTCCACTTT. Encoded protein: CASSQGSSPLHF. The chain couples TRBV9 to TRBJ1-6; tentative D call: TRBD1 (6 bases). The V gene lost 4 bases and the J gene lost 10 bases, with 9 bases spanning the gap. The CDR3 is 12 residues long. Germline lookup yields CDR1 SGDLS and CDR2 YYNGEE.